Listed below are T cell receptor beta chains from one sample, sequenced in a study of blood T cell repertoires in COVID-19. The assay was immunoSEQ multiplex PCR, and TCRdb's table has in-frame clones only and misses some. This table has 60,000 to 70,000 clones, around 89% appearing once. Sample: PBMCs or T cells enriched from blood (not recorded which). The receptors come from a woman aged 40-49 years who had recovered from COVID-19. Each CDR3 is given with its conserved first and last residue. D genes are given only for firm matches. Rows may omit the clone size; those that give it use once, few, many or a size class.

J gene: TRBJ2-7
clone size: .
V gene: TRBV2
D gene: TRBD1
CDR3 protein: CASRGQGGTYEQYF
CDR3 DNA: TGTGCCAGCAGGGGACAGGGAGGGACCTACGAGCAGTACTTC

J gene: TRBJ1-1
clone size: .
V gene: TRBV7-2
D gene: .
CDR3 protein: CASSLLGLTEAFF
CDR3 DNA: TGTGCCAGCAGCTTACTTGGGCTCACTGAAGCTTTCTTT

J gene: TRBJ2-3
clone size: once
V gene: TRBV6-4
D gene: .
CDR3 protein: CASSDSGVTDTQYF
CDR3 DNA: TGTGCCAGCAGTGACTCGGGCGTCACAGATACGCAGTATTTT

J gene: TRBJ2-7
clone size: .
V gene: TRBV6-2/TRBV6-3
D gene: TRBD2
CDR3 protein: CASSYTGGGPYEQYF
CDR3 DNA: TGTGCCAGCAGTTACACGGGGGGGGGCCCCTACGAGCAGTACTTC

J gene: TRBJ1-1
clone size: .
V gene: TRBV18
D gene: .
CDR3 protein: CASSAGATGNTEAFF
CDR3 DNA: TGTGCCAGCTCGGCAGGGGCGACAGGAAACACTGAAGCTTTCTTT

J gene: TRBJ2-7
clone size: .
V gene: TRBV7-9
D gene: .
CDR3 protein: CASSLEGWVYEQYF
CDR3 DNA: TGTGCCAGCAGCTTAGAGGGGTGGGTCTACGAGCAGTACTTC

J gene: TRBJ2-3
clone size: once
V gene: TRBV25-1
D gene: TRBD2
CDR3 protein: CASSDFRGGFTDTQYF
CDR3 DNA: TGTGCCAGCAGTGACTTCCGGGGGGGTTTCACAGATACGCAGTATTTT

J gene: TRBJ1-1
clone size: .
V gene: TRBV27
D gene: TRBD1
CDR3 protein: CASSLTLQGRAFF
CDR3 DNA: TGTGCCAGCAGTTTGACGCTACAGGGGAGGGCTTTCTTT

J gene: TRBJ1-1
clone size: .
V gene: TRBV10-3
D gene: .
CDR3 protein: CAISSDRSTEAFF
CDR3 DNA: TGTGCCATCAGTTCTGACAGGTCCACTGAAGCTTTCTTT

J gene: TRBJ2-7
clone size: .
V gene: TRBV4-2
D gene: .
CDR3 protein: CASSQDLGRAGLPHEQYF
CDR3 DNA: TGTGCCAGCAGCCAAGATCTTGGTAGGGCAGGGCTTCCCCACGAGCAGTACTTC

J gene: TRBJ2-5
clone size: .
V gene: TRBV5-4
D gene: .
CDR3 protein: CASSLGGTQYF
CDR3 DNA: TGTGCCAGCAGCTTGGGGGGCACCCAGTACTTC

J gene: TRBJ2-7
clone size: once
V gene: TRBV27
D gene: TRBD1
CDR3 protein: CASSFRALTTGGSYEQYF
CDR3 DNA: TGTGCCAGCAGTTTTAGGGCCCTAACGACAGGGGGCTCCTACGAGCAGTACTTC

J gene: TRBJ2-2
clone size: .
V gene: TRBV5-4
D gene: TRBD2
CDR3 protein: CASSPAASGVNTGELFF
CDR3 DNA: TGTGCCAGCAGCCCCGCGGCGAGCGGGGTGAACACCGGGGAGCTGTTTTTT

J gene: TRBJ2-3
clone size: .
V gene: TRBV7-8
D gene: .
CDR3 protein: CASSFGGGPTDTQYF
CDR3 DNA: TGTGCCAGCAGCTTTGGCGGGGGCCCCACAGATACGCAGTATTTT

J gene: TRBJ1-3
clone size: .
V gene: TRBV10-3
D gene: .
CDR3 protein: CAISWDSLGSGNTIYF
CDR3 DNA: TGTGCCATCAGTTGGGACTCTCTGGGCTCTGGAAACACCATATATTTT

J gene: TRBJ2-7
clone size: .
V gene: TRBV3-1/TRBV3-2
D gene: TRBD2
CDR3 protein: CASSQVTSGVWGYEQYF
CDR3 DNA: TGTGCCAGCAGCCAAGTCACTAGCGGGGTCTGGGGATACGAGCAGTACTTC

J gene: TRBJ1-1
clone size: .
V gene: TRBV5-1
D gene: .
CDR3 protein: CASSPTGSTEAFF
CDR3 DNA: TGCGCCAGCAGCCCCACAGGGAGCACTGAAGCTTTCTTT

J gene: TRBJ2-2
clone size: .
V gene: TRBV7-9
D gene: TRBD2
CDR3 protein: CASSVSGLAGDLTGELFF
CDR3 DNA: TGTGCCAGCAGCGTCTCGGGACTAGCGGGGGACCTCACCGGGGAGCTGTTTTTT

J gene: TRBJ2-1
clone size: .
V gene: TRBV3-1/TRBV3-2
D gene: TRBD2
CDR3 protein: CASSQAGGNEQFF
CDR3 DNA: TGTGCCAGCAGCCAAGCGGGGGGCAATGAGCAGTTCTTC

J gene: TRBJ2-5
clone size: .
V gene: TRBV5-1
D gene: TRBD1
CDR3 protein: CASSPQGDWETQYF
CDR3 DNA: TGCGCCAGCAGCCCACAGGGGGATTGGGAGACCCAGTACTTC

J gene: TRBJ1-1
clone size: .
V gene: TRBV18
D gene: .
CDR3 protein: CASSPLGALGDTEAFF
CDR3 DNA: TGTGCCAGCTCACCACTCGGTGCTTTAGGGGACACTGAAGCTTTCTTT

J gene: TRBJ2-5
clone size: .
V gene: TRBV5-1
D gene: TRBD1
CDR3 protein: CASSLGQGNGETQYF
CDR3 DNA: TGCGCCAGCAGCTTGGGACAGGGGAACGGGGAGACCCAGTACTTC

J gene: TRBJ2-3
clone size: .
V gene: TRBV3-1/TRBV3-2
D gene: TRBD2
CDR3 protein: CASSHGLAGADTQYF
CDR3 DNA: TGTGCCAGCAGCCACGGACTAGCGGGCGCAGATACGCAGTATTTT

J gene: TRBJ2-3
clone size: .
V gene: TRBV9
D gene: TRBD2
CDR3 protein: CARVAAGDMSSDTQYF
CDR3 DNA: TGTGCCCGAGTGGCAGCGGGGGACATGTCATCAGATACGCAGTATTTT

J gene: TRBJ2-2
clone size: few
V gene: TRBV9
D gene: TRBD2
CDR3 protein: CASSVGPPRLAIAGADTGELFF
CDR3 DNA: TGTGCCAGCAGCGTCGGTCCACCCCGGCTGGCAATAGCGGGGGCAGACACCGGGGAGCTGTTTTTT

J gene: TRBJ2-2
clone size: .
V gene: TRBV15
D gene: TRBD1
CDR3 protein: CATSTGGTGELFF
CDR3 DNA: TGTGCCACCAGCACAGGGGGCACCGGGGAGCTGTTTTTT

J gene: TRBJ2-2
clone size: .
V gene: TRBV6-4
D gene: TRBD2
CDR3 protein: CASSDSTSGGARTGELFF
CDR3 DNA: TGTGCCAGCAGTGACTCGACTAGCGGGGGGGCCAGGACCGGGGAGCTGTTTTTT

J gene: TRBJ2-5
clone size: .
V gene: TRBV11-2
D gene: .
CDR3 protein: CASSFGQQETQYF
CDR3 DNA: TGTGCCAGCAGCTTTGGACAGCAAGAGACCCAGTACTTC

J gene: TRBJ2-7
clone size: .
V gene: TRBV29-1
D gene: .
CDR3 protein: CSVEAGAGGSYEQYF
CDR3 DNA: TGCAGCGTTGAAGCGGGGGCAGGGGGGTCCTACGAGCAGTACTTC

J gene: TRBJ2-1
clone size: .
V gene: TRBV5-4
D gene: .
CDR3 protein: CASSLESSHYNEQFF
CDR3 DNA: TGTGCCAGCAGCTTGGAATCTAGCCACTACAATGAGCAGTTCTTC

J gene: TRBJ1-1
clone size: .
V gene: TRBV6-4
D gene: .
CDR3 protein: CASREQGSRATEAFF
CDR3 DNA: TGTGCCAGCCGCGAACAGGGCTCGAGAGCCACTGAAGCTTTCTTT

J gene: TRBJ2-2
clone size: .
V gene: TRBV2
D gene: TRBD1
CDR3 protein: CASSENRGVGELFF
CDR3 DNA: TGTGCCAGCAGTGAAAACAGGGGGGTCGGGGAGCTGTTTTTT

J gene: TRBJ1-5
clone size: .
V gene: TRBV7-2
D gene: .
CDR3 protein: CASSSQLGALAQHF
CDR3 DNA: TGTGCCAGCAGCTCCCAGCTAGGGGCTCTGGCCCAGCATTTT

J gene: TRBJ2-2
clone size: .
V gene: TRBV6-2/TRBV6-3
D gene: .
CDR3 protein: CASSYSGLPKGELFF
CDR3 DNA: TGTGCCAGCAGTTACTCGGGACTGCCTAAGGGGGAGCTGTTTTTT

J gene: TRBJ1-2
clone size: .
V gene: TRBV27
D gene: .
CDR3 protein: CASSRYTTGYGYTF
CDR3 DNA: TGTGCCAGCAGTCGATATACCACAGGGTATGGCTACACCTTC

J gene: TRBJ1-2
clone size: .
V gene: TRBV28
D gene: .
CDR3 protein: CASSPPGSTNYGYTF
CDR3 DNA: TGTGCCAGCAGTCCTCCGGGATCAACTAACTATGGCTACACCTTC

J gene: TRBJ1-5
clone size: .
V gene: TRBV19
D gene: .
CDR3 protein: CASSRGRSSNQPQHF
CDR3 DNA: TGTGCCAGTAGTAGGGGCCGATCGAGCAATCAGCCCCAGCATTTT